Presented here are 27 T cell receptor beta chains from one specimen sequenced in a study of shared clonotypes between healthy human individuals. TCRdb keeps only in-frame clones here, not all; method: immunoSEQ multiplex PCR. Among about 1.1 million clones listed, 78% were seen once. The sample comprised memory CD4+ T cells from PBMCs. Subset described: CD45RA-negative fraction. All receptors derive from a man between 18 and 35 years old in good health. Some clones in this sample may be carry-over from other donors' samples.

To note about this clone: The likely explanation is a read error, given a far larger clone one base away. The chain couples TRBV27 to TRBJ2-7; TRBD2 aligns across 10 bases. CDR1 is MNHEY, CDR2 SMNVEV, per germline (reference sequence). The junction had 0 bases not matched to a gene; V was cut back by 3 bases and J by 1 base. This CDR3 is 14 amino acids long. The CDR3: CASSFSGRSYEQYF. The CDR3 nucleotides are TGTGCCAGCAGTTTTAGCGGGAGGTCCTACGAGCAGTACTTC.

V usage is TRBV7-2 and J usage is TRBJ2-7; a weak D match, TRBD2 (5 bases). Germline CDR1 SGHTA, CDR2 FQGNSA. The CDR3 runs to 17 residues. V was cut by 5 bases and J by 3 bases, with 23 bases left in between. The CDR3 reads CASSPSPTRPVGYEQYF. In nucleotides, the CDR3 is TGTGCCAGCAGCCCTTCTCCAACTAGACCCGTTGGCTACGAGCAGTACTTC.

The chain links TRBV18 to TRBJ2-3, with D possibly matching TRBD1 (5 bases). With 2 bases removed from V and 2 bases from J, the gap between germline ends came to 8 bases. Germline V lookup: CDR1 KGHSH, CDR2 LQKENI. This CDR3 is 14 amino acids long. CDR3: CASSPGRVTDTQYF. Here the CDR3 DNA reads TGTGCCAGCTCACCAGGCAGGGTCACAGATACGCAGTATTTT.

The V and J genes are TRBV28 and TRBJ1-5; a possible D gene is TRBD1 (5 bases). Germline CDR1 reads MDHEN; CDR2 reads SYDVKM. V shed 4 bases and J shed 7 bases, with 11 bases lying between them. CDR3 size: 13 residues. CDR3 residues: CASSWGGRQPQHF. The CDR3 bases are TGTGCCAGCAGTTGGGGGGGACGGCAGCCCCAGCATTTT.

With respect to this clone: Other DNA sequences in this sample translate to the same CDR3. The chain has TRBV5-4 and TRBJ2-5; D may match TRBD1 or TRBD2 (5 bases each). Trimming took off 3 bases at V and 5 bases at J, with 8 bases between the two ends. This CDR3 region has 12 residues. Germline V gene sequence: CDR1 SGHNT, CDR2 YYREEE (reference sequence). The DNA of the CDR3 is TGTGCCAGCAGCTCCGAGGGGGAGACCCAGTACTTC. Amino acid sequence: CASSSEGETQYF. Based on the CDR3 plus reference TRBV5-4 and TRBJ2-5, the full variable domain is ETGVTQSPTHLIKTRGQQVTLRCSSQSGHNTVSWYQQALGQGPQFIFQYYREEENGRGNFPPRFSGLQFPNYSSELNVNALELDDSALYLCASSSEGETQYFGPGTRLLVL.

The J gene is TRBJ1-5, the V gene TRBV30; D is uncertain. The CDR3 has 13 amino acids. Trimming took off 0 bases at V and 4 bases at J, with 7 bases between the two ends. Germline V gene data show CDR1 as GTSNPN and CDR2 as SVGIG (reference sequence). CDR3: CAWSVGWNQPQHF. CDR3 in DNA: TGTGCCTGGAGTGTAGGTTGGAATCAGCCCCAGCATTTT.

The V gene is TRBV19, the J gene TRBJ2-1; no firm D call. Germline CDR1 is LNHDA and CDR2 is SQIVND (reference sequence). Trimming took 0 bases from V and 0 from J, leaving 9 bases between them. The CDR3 length is 16 residues. The chain's CDR3 is CASSIEAVSSYNEQFF. The CDR3 bases are TGTGCCAGTAGTATAGAAGCTGTAAGCTCCTACAATGAGCAGTTCTTC.

The chain carries TRBV4-3 and TRBJ1-4; maybe TRBD1 (5 bases). V gave up 0 bases and J gave up 8 bases, with 10 bases separating them. The CDR3 length is 14 residues. CDR1 and CDR2 from the germline V gene are LGHNA and YSLEER. The CDR3 loop is CASSQDARAEKLFF. The CDR3 DNA is TGCGCCAGCAGCCAAGATGCCAGGGCGGAAAAACTGTTTTTT.

The V and J genes are TRBV5-1 and TRBJ2-3; 8 bases align to TRBD1. The CDR3 has 15 residues. The V gene end was trimmed by 0 bases and the J gene end by 4 bases; junction bases not matched to a gene: 4. The germline CDR1 and CDR2 sequences are SGHRS and YFSETQ. Here the CDR3 reads CASSLAQGDADTQYF. The CDR3 DNA reads TGCGCCAGCAGCTTGGCACAGGGGGATGCAGATACGCAGTATTTT.

V is TRBV7-9 and J is TRBJ2-1; possible D gene TRBD2, 5 bases. The germline gives CDR1 SEHNR, CDR2 FQNEAQ (reference sequence). The CDR3 is made up of 15 amino acids. Trimming removed 3 bases from V and 2 bases from J, with 11 bases in between. Written as DNA, the CDR3 is TGTGCCAGCAGCTTTGGAGCGGCCACCTACAATGAGCAGTTCTTC. Its translation is CASSFGAATYNEQFF. The entire variable domain, with the rest obtained from reference TRBV7-9 and TRBJ2-1, is as follows: DTGVSQNPRHKITKRGQNVTFRCDPISEHNRLYWYRQTLGQGPEFLTYFQNEAQLEKSRLLSDRFSAERPKGSFSTLEIQRTEQGDSAMYLCASSFGAATYNEQFFGPGTRLTVL.

This rearrangement joins TRBV28 to TRBJ2-6; D is possibly TRBD1 or TRBD2 (5 bases each). The CDR3 is made up of 17 amino acids. Germline CDR1 MDHEN, CDR2 SYDVKM. Between the trimmed V and J ends, which lost 8 bases and 1 base, there was a span of 18 bases. The CDR3 DNA sequence: TGTGCCAGCTACACGGGACGAGCCGCTTCTGGGGCCAACGTCCTGACTTTC. Its protein product is CASYTGRAASGANVLTF.

The rearrangement uses TRBV27 and TRBJ2-6, with D uncertain. CDR1 is MNHEY and CDR2 is SMNVEV in the germline V gene (reference sequence). With 3 bases removed from V and 0 bases from J, the gap between germline ends came to 6 bases. This CDR3 spans 15 amino acids. The CDR3 protein is CASSFLLSGANVLTF. The CDR3 DNA is TGTGCCAGCAGTTTTCTCCTCTCTGGGGCCAACGTCCTGACTTTC.

This clone was counted a few times. The rearrangement uses TRBV19 and TRBJ1-5; D uncertain. The germline V gene has CDR1 LNHDA and CDR2 SQIVND (reference sequence). CDR3 length: 15 residues. Trimming took 3 bases from V and 5 from J, leaving 14 bases between them. The CDR3: CASSIQAWGHQPQHF. DNA for the CDR3: TGTGCCAGTAGTATCCAGGCTTGGGGTCATCAGCCCCAGCATTTT.

The sample holds one count of this clone. This chain uses TRBV28 with TRBJ1-1; D is perhaps TRBD1 (5 bases). This CDR3 contains 18 residues. Trimming took 6 bases from V and 1 from J, leaving 24 bases between them. Looked up from germline, CDR1 is MDHEN and CDR2 is SYDVKM. The CDR3 is CASSSRVGVRGWNTEAFF. The CDR3 DNA follows: TGTGCCAGCAGCTCGCGCGTGGGGGTTAGGGGTTGGAACACTGAAGCTTTCTTT. The full variable domain, with the rest looked up from reference TRBV28 and TRBJ1-1, is DVKVTQSSRYLVKRTGEKVFLECVQDMDHENMFWYRQDPGLGLRLIYFSYDVKMKEKGDIPEGYSVSREKKERFSLILESASTNQTSMYLCASSSRVGVRGWNTEAFFGQGTRLTVV.

The chain is built from TRBV18 and TRBJ1-4; 9 nucleotides agree with TRBD1. The germline CDR1 and CDR2 sequences are KGHSH and LQKENI. The CDR3 totals 12 residues. J lost 10 bases, V lost 3 bases, and 0 bases had no gene match. DNA for the CDR3: TGTGCCAGCTCACCGGACAGGGGAAAACTGTTTTTT. The encoded protein is CASSPDRGKLFF.

CDR3 sequence reads: CASSTRPGELFF. The CDR3 region has the DNA TGTGCCAGCAGCACACGGCCCGGGGAGCTGTTTTTT. This chain links TRBV11-3 with TRBJ2-2; no clear D gene. Germline CDR1 and CDR2: SGHNT and YENEEA. This CDR3 comprises 12 residues. V lost 5 bases to trimming and J lost 6 bases, with 7 bases between them. The full variable domain, completed using reference TRBV11-3 and TRBJ2-2, is EAGVVQSPRYKIIEKKQPVAFWCNPISGHNTLYWYLQNLGQGPELLIRYENEEAVDDSQLPKDRFSAERLKGVDSTLKIQPAELGDSAVYLCASSTRPGELFFGEGSRLTVL.

This clone showed up just a few times. V and J are TRBV2 and TRBJ1-1, with TRBD1 matching 7 bases. The V and J ends lost 8 bases and 2 bases, in that order; junction bases with no gene match: 11. CDR3 size: 15 residues. The germline V gene encodes CDR1 SNHLY and CDR2 FYNNEI. The chain's CDR3 is CASRSQRTGNTEAFF. CDR3 coding DNA: TGTGCCAGCCGCAGCCAACGGACAGGAAACACTGAAGCTTTCTTT.

The chain couples TRBV14 to TRBJ2-5, with TRBD2 identical over 9 bases. The CDR3 is 12 amino acids. CDR1 and CDR2 from the germline V gene are SGHDN and FVKESK. The CDR3 loop is CTLGLAQETQYF. The DNA of the CDR3 is TGTACCCTGGGACTAGCACAAGAGACCCAGTACTTC.

This chain connects TRBV5-6 to TRBJ2-5; D not resolved. The V end lost 2 bases, the J end lost 4 bases, and 9 bases lay between the germline ends. CDR3 length: 13 amino acids. Germline loops: CDR1 SGHDT, CDR2 YYEEEE. CDR3 protein: CASSFWSGETQYF. The CDR3, as DNA: TGTGCCAGCAGCTTCTGGTCAGGAGAGACCCAGTACTTC.

CDR3 protein: CASSDFSNQPQHF. DNA for the CDR3: TGTGCCAGTTCAGATTTTAGCAATCAGCCCCAGCATTTT. V gene TRBV19 combines with J gene TRBJ1-5; the D is unclear. The CDR3 has 13 amino acids. The V gene lost 8 bases and the J gene lost 0 bases, with 8 bases spanning the gap. Germline lookup yields CDR1 LNHDA and CDR2 SQIVND (reference sequence).

With regard to this clone: This same CDR3 is encoded by further DNA sequences in the sample. V usage is TRBV9 and J usage is TRBJ2-6; 7 nucleotides align to TRBD1. Per the germline V gene, CDR1 is SGDLS and CDR2 is YYNGEE. The CDR3 is 15 residues long. The junction had 2 bases not matched to a gene; V was cut back by 4 bases and J by 1 base. CDR3: CASSPQGSGANVLTF. CDR3 sequence (DNA): TGTGCCAGCAGCCCACAGGGGTCTGGGGCCAACGTCCTGACTTTC.

This chain joins TRBV29-1 and TRBJ2-3; 14 bases align to TRBD2. Germline assignment: CDR1 SQVTM and CDR2 ANQGSEA. J gave up 5 bases and V 7 bases, and 11 bases lay outside the gene matches. The CDR3 is made up of 16 amino acids. The DNA of the CDR3 is TGCAGCGAGAAACCACCGGGACTAGCGGGAGTAGATACGCAGTATTTT. It translates to CSEKPPGLAGVDTQYF.

The chain has TRBV20-1 and TRBJ2-2; no clear D. The germline gives CDR1 DFQATT, CDR2 SNEGSKA (reference sequence). Trimming stripped 5 bases from V and 5 bases from J, with 6 bases between. This CDR3 is built from 11 residues. As DNA, the CDR3 is TGCAGTGCTTTTTGGACCGGGGAGCTGTTTTTT. It is translated as CSAFWTGELFF.

Points on this clone: Given a much more abundant clone one base away, this may be a read error. The rearrangement joins TRBV5-1 to TRBJ1-3; no clear D gene. CDR1 and CDR2 (germline): SGHRS, YFSETQ. The CDR3 is 15 amino acids. V lost 0 bases to trimming and J lost 0 bases, with 7 bases between them. This CDR3 reads CASSLASGSGNTIYF. CDR3 in DNA: TGCGCCAGCAGCTTGGCGTCGGGCTCTGGAAACACCATATATTTT.

The J gene is TRBJ2-1, the V gene TRBV2, with 12 nucleotides matching TRBD2. The V gene end was trimmed by 7 bases and the J gene end by 2 bases; junction bases not matched to a gene: 3. Germline CDR1 is SNHLY and CDR2 is FYNNEI. This CDR3 is 15 amino acids long. Here the CDR3 reads CASTSSGRAYNEQFF. The CDR3 nucleotides are TGTGCCAGCACCTCTAGCGGGAGGGCCTACAATGAGCAGTTCTTC.

The chain carries TRBV6-4 and TRBJ1-2; D gene ambiguous. This CDR3 contains 16 residues. Trimming stripped 6 bases from V and 0 bases from J, with 17 bases between. Per the germline V gene, CDR1 is MRHNA and CDR2 is SNTAGT. CDR3 amino acids: CASRNTAKGSNYGYTF. CDR3 nucleotide sequence: TGTGCCAGCAGAAACACGGCTAAGGGTTCTAACTATGGCTACACCTTC.

The chain links TRBV5-1 to TRBJ2-7; 8 bases are shared with TRBD1. V shed 4 bases, J shed 6 bases, and the junction held 9 bases outside the gene matches. Germline-derived CDR1 and CDR2 are SGHRS and YFSETQ. CDR3 length: 14 amino acids. The CDR3 region is CASSPGQAGGEQYF. The CDR3 coding sequence is TGCGCCAGCAGCCCGGGACAGGCCGGCGGCGAGCAGTACTTC.